This T cell receptor (beta chain) was observed in a study of blood T cell repertoires in COVID-19. For the study at large: Sample material is recorded as cDNA or gDNA derived from T cells, B-cell-depleted T cells, or PBMCs.

In the authors' methods: Estimates of nucleated cell counts were drawn from the amplification of reference gene primers. Sequenced by immunoSEQ multiplex PCR; TCRdb stores in-frame clones only, minus some. V, J and clone size were drawn from that table, and D and trimming were deduced from the DNA. In the table there are a few hundred thousand clones, about 85% of which are singletons. The CDR3 has 14 amino acids. Looked up from germline, CDR1 is SNHLY and CDR2 is FYNNEI. The ends lost 6 bases at V and 4 bases at J; junction bases unmatched: 8. This receptor was identified in a man in his forties or fifties with acute or convalescent COVID-19. The chain uses TRBV2 and TRBJ1-2, with 7 bases fitting TRBD1. The sequencing sample was made of peripheral blood. CDR3 coding DNA: TGTGCCAGCAGGGTCAGGGGACAGAGCTATGGCTACACCTTC. Its protein is CASRVRGQSYGYTF.